This passage covers 13 T cell receptor beta chains from one sample sequenced in a study of cytomegalovirus exposure and HLA in healthy donors. The PCR ran on 60 Vbeta and 13 Jbeta primers. Sequencing was performed with immunoSEQ multiplex PCR; in TCRdb, only in-frame clones are kept and a portion is missing. This sample carries 40,000 or so clones, about 72% of them seen once, and the ten largest clones take roughly 1.5%. The sample comprised PBMCs. These receptors were obtained from a man aged 30 to 39 in good health and CMV-seronegative.

This sequence joins TRBV5-1 and TRBJ1-4; D is unclear. This CDR3 has 14 residues. The V and J ends lost 4 bases and 0 bases respectively, with 7 bases between them. From germline, CDR1 is SGHRS and CDR2 YFSETQ. This CDR3 reads CASSRTATNEKLFF. In DNA form, the CDR3 reads TGCGCCAGCAGCAGGACTGCAACTAATGAAAAACTGTTTTTT.

The chain uses TRBV11-2 and TRBJ2-7, with 8 bases matching TRBD1. Trimming cost V 1 base and J 4 bases; bases outside gene matches: 6. The CDR3 is 15 amino acids. The germline CDR1 and CDR2 sequences are SGHAT and FQNNGV. The CDR3 nucleotides are TGTGCCAGCAGCTTAGCGGCAGGGGGCGGGTACGAGCAGTACTTC. The encoded protein is CASSLAAGGGYEQYF.

The rearrangement joins TRBV12-2 to TRBJ2-2; TRBD2, the D gene given by the table, was not confirmed from the DNA. TRBV12-2 is labeled a pseudogene. The CDR3 is 17 residues long. CDR3 sequence (DNA): TGTGCAAGTCGCCCCGGAGGATGGGAGGGCCCCACCGGGGAGCTGTTTTTT. This codes for CASRPGGWEGPTGELFF.

The chain has TRBV25-1 and TRBJ1-1, with 7 bases that match TRBD1. This CDR3 is built from 14 residues. With V trimmed by 6 bases and J by 0 bases, 4 bases remained unmatched. CDR1 is MGHDK, CDR2 SYGVNS, per germline. DNA of the CDR3: TGTGCCAGCAGGAAGGGACAGTTGAACACTGAAGCTTTCTTT. Amino acid sequence: CASRKGQLNTEAFF.

This clone was detected once. The chain carries TRBV28 and TRBJ2-3; 10 nucleotides match TRBD1. V gave up 6 bases and J gave up 4 bases; unmatched junction bases: 4. The CDR3 extends over 14 amino acids. The germline V gene encodes CDR1 MDHEN and CDR2 SYDVKM. CDR3 DNA: TGTGCCAGCAGGCGGACAGGGGGTGCAGATACGCAGTATTTT. It yields the protein CASRRTGGADTQYF. The full variable domain, with the rest looked up from reference TRBV28 and TRBJ2-3, is DVKVTQSSRYLVKRTGEKVFLECVQDMDHENMFWYRQDPGLGLRLIYFSYDVKMKEKGDIPEGYSVSREKKERFSLILESASTNQTSMYLCASRRTGGADTQYFGPGTRLTVL.

This chain joins TRBV15 and TRBJ1-3; D is uncertain. The CDR3 runs 15 residues. V dropped 0 bases and J dropped 1 base, with 7 bases sitting between them. Per germline, CDR1 LNHNV and CDR2 YYDKDF (reference sequence). Here the CDR3 reads CATSRDFSSGNTIYF. DNA of the CDR3: TGTGCCACCAGCAGAGATTTTAGTTCTGGAAACACCATATATTTT.

The V gene is TRBV5-1, the J gene TRBJ2-1; 10 nucleotides align to TRBD2. Germline V CDR1 and CDR2: SGHRS, YFSETQ. This CDR3 contains 16 residues. V was pared by 0 bases and J by 4 bases, with 4 bases of the junction left unmatched. The CDR3 bases are TGCGCCAGCAGCTTGGAGGCTAGCGGGAGTTACAATGAGCAGTTCTTC. Translating gives CASSLEASGSYNEQFF.

This clone occurred a few times. J is TRBJ2-2 and V is TRBV30; 9 nucleotides agree with TRBD1. CDR1 and CDR2 (germline): GTSNPN, SVGIG (reference sequence). The CDR3 extends over 20 amino acids. V was clipped by 6 bases and J by 0 bases; unmatched bases: 20. CDR3 DNA: TGTGCCTGCCGCCCTCGGGACAGGGTAACGGGAGGAACGAACACCGGGGAGCTGTTTTTT. Amino acids: CACRPRDRVTGGTNTGELFF.

This clone appeared once. Germline is not matched at one junction end, which may reflect a read error. The CDR3 sequence: CATSRVDWREAQFF. Written as DNA, the CDR3 is TGTGCCACCAGTAGAGTTGATTGGCGGGAGGCCCAGTTCTTC. This rearrangement joins TRBV15 to TRBJ2-1; TRBD2 aligns across 8 bases. CDR3 length equals 14 residues. Germline V gene lookup returns CDR1 LNHNV and CDR2 YYDKDF (reference sequence).

The chain links TRBV7-9 to TRBJ1-3; D possibly corresponds to TRBD1 (5 bases). The CDR3 length is 17 residues. V gave up 4 bases and J gave up 0 bases, with 16 bases separating them. The germline V gene encodes CDR1 SEHNR and CDR2 FQNEAQ (reference sequence). This CDR3 reads CASSSPGHSSSGNTIYF. CDR3 nucleotides: TGTGCCAGCAGCTCCCCCGGACATAGTTCCTCTGGAAACACCATATATTTT.

J is TRBJ1-3 and V is TRBV18; D call uncertain. CDR1 is KGHSH, CDR2 LQKENI, per germline. This CDR3 has 17 amino acids. V shed 2 bases and J shed 2 bases, with 16 bases lying between them. In DNA form, the CDR3 reads TGTGCCAGCTCACCAGCTCTGGGTACTCGGGCTGGAAACACCATATATTTT. This encodes CASSPALGTRAGNTIYF.

CDR3 in amino acids: CASSDNPGLAGGPDTQYF. The CDR3 DNA reads as TGCGCCAGCAGTGATAACCCGGGACTAGCGGGAGGGCCAGATACGCAGTATTTT. The chain links TRBV10-1 to TRBJ2-3; 16 bases fit TRBD2. Germline V gene data show CDR1 as WNHNN and CDR2 as SYGVQD (reference sequence). V was pared by 3 bases and J by 4 bases, with 7 bases of the junction left unmatched. The CDR3 length is 18 residues.

The rearrangement joins TRBV10-3 to TRBJ2-7; D gene ambiguous. CDR1 and CDR2 (germline): ENHRY, SYGVKD. The V end was cut by 10 bases, the J end by 0 bases, with 10 bases between. The CDR3 totals 12 residues. The CDR3 coding sequence is TGTGCCACCTCGGGTAGCTCCTACGAGCAGTACTTC. Encoded protein: CATSGSSYEQYF.